Listed below are T cell receptor beta chains from one sample, sequenced in a study of shared clonotypes between healthy human individuals. The table came from immunoSEQ multiplex PCR; TCRdb's copy has only in-frame clones and leaves some out. Among approximately 320,000 clones listed, less than 85% were seen once. Sequenced material: memory CD4+ T cells sorted from blood. All receptors derive from a man under 40 in good health. Each CDR3 is given with its conserved first and last residue. Each record gives: J gene, D gene, clone size, V gene, CDR3 protein, CDR3 DNA. A D gene is named only where the DNA matches it firmly. A clone size is listed for some rows: how often the clone was seen (once, few, many), or a class if it is expanded.

J: TRBJ2-4; D: -; size: -; V: TRBV2; CDR3: CASSDRRSKNIQYF; DNA: TGTGCCAGCAGTGACCGGCGGTCCAAAAACATTCAGTACTTC
J: TRBJ2-1; D: TRBD2; size: -; V: TRBV27; CDR3: CASSLYAGGYEQFF; DNA: TGTGCCAGCAGTTTATATGCGGGAGGGTACGAGCAGTTCTTC
J: TRBJ1-4; D: -; size: -; V: TRBV5-1; CDR3: CASSLGQNEKLFF; DNA: TGCGCCAGCAGCTTGGGGCAGAATGAAAAACTGTTTTTT
J: TRBJ1-5; D: -; size: once; V: TRBV6-6; CDR3: CASSGGTRGNQPQHF; DNA: TGTGCCAGCAGTGGGGGGACGAGAGGCAATCAGCCCCAGCATTTT
J: TRBJ1-1; D: TRBD1; size: -; V: TRBV30; CDR3: CAWRGQGMTEAFF; DNA: TGTGCCTGGAGGGGACAGGGGATGACTGAAGCTTTCTTT
J: TRBJ1-2; D: -; size: -; V: TRBV4-3; CDR3: CASSQGTFQANYGYTF; DNA: TGCGCCAGCAGCCAGGGGACCTTCCAGGCAAACTATGGCTACACCTTC
J: TRBJ1-3; D: -; size: -; V: TRBV19; CDR3: CASTPDGGFGNTIYF; DNA: TGTGCCAGTACCCCTGACGGGGGTTTTGGAAACACCATATATTTT
J: TRBJ2-7; D: TRBD2; size: -; V: TRBV4-3; CDR3: CASSVGLAGTYEQYF; DNA: TGCGCCAGCAGCGTCGGACTAGCGGGGACCTACGAGCAGTACTTC
J: TRBJ2-3; D: -; size: -; V: TRBV29-1; CDR3: CSVEGGFGTDTQYF; DNA: TGCAGCGTTGAAGGGGGTTTTGGCACAGATACGCAGTATTTT
J: TRBJ1-4; D: TRBD1; size: -; V: TRBV5-1; CDR3: CASSLQGASEKLFF; DNA: TGCGCCAGCAGCTTGCAGGGGGCGAGTGAAAAACTGTTTTTT
J: TRBJ2-3; D: TRBD1; size: -; V: TRBV6-6; CDR3: CASSWGTGGSDTQYF; DNA: TGTGCCAGCAGTTGGGGGACAGGGGGCTCAGATACGCAGTATTTT
J: TRBJ2-5; D: -; size: -; V: TRBV6-5; CDR3: CASSTGETQYF; DNA: TGTGCCAGCAGTACCGGAGAGACCCAGTACTTC
J: TRBJ2-2; D: -; size: -; V: TRBV6-5; CDR3: CASSRQRTGELFF; DNA: TGTGCCAGCAGTCGACAGAGGACCGGGGAGCTGTTTTTT
J: TRBJ2-5; D: -; size: -; V: TRBV18; CDR3: CASSPDQETQYF; DNA: TGTGCCAGCTCACCTGACCAAGAGACCCAGTACTTC
J: TRBJ1-2; D: -; size: -; V: TRBV5-5; CDR3: CASSITQGPHGYTF; DNA: TGTGCCAGCAGCATAACACAGGGACCGCACGGCTACACCTTC
J: TRBJ2-3; D: -; size: -; V: TRBV7-7; CDR3: CASSLSYKPTDTQYF; DNA: TGTGCTAGCAGCTTAAGCTACAAGCCCACAGATACGCAGTATTTT
J: TRBJ2-7; D: -; size: -; V: TRBV4-2; CDR3: CASSQDKGAARAYEQYF; DNA: TGTGCCAGCAGCCAAGATAAGGGAGCGGCGCGGGCCTACGAGCAGTACTTC
J: TRBJ2-2; D: -; size: -; V: TRBV2; CDR3: CAIQGRLTTGELFF; DNA: TGTGCCATCCAGGGCAGGCTGACCACCGGGGAGCTGTTTTTT
J: TRBJ2-3; D: TRBD1; size: -; V: TRBV29-1; CDR3: CSVGVGQGASDTQYF; DNA: TGCAGCGTTGGTGTGGGACAGGGGGCTTCAGATACGCAGTATTTT
J: TRBJ1-5; D: TRBD1; size: -; V: TRBV18; CDR3: CASSLGQDSGGQPQHF; DNA: TGTGCCAGCTCACTGGGACAGGACAGCGGGGGTCAGCCCCAGCATTTT
J: TRBJ1-2; D: -; size: -; V: TRBV28; CDR3: CASSLSQGYGYTF; DNA: TGTGCCAGCAGTTTATCACAGGGTTATGGCTACACCTTC
J: TRBJ2-1; D: TRBD2; size: once; V: TRBV14; CDR3: CASSQDASGRVTYNEQFF; DNA: TGTGCCAGCAGCCAAGATGCTAGCGGGAGGGTAACCTACAATGAGCAGTTCTTC
J: TRBJ2-7; D: -; size: -; V: TRBV28; CDR3: CASSTRAGPPYEQYF; DNA: TGTGCCAGCAGTACTCGGGCGGGACCACCTTACGAGCAGTACTTC
J: TRBJ1-2; D: -; size: -; V: TRBV28; CDR3: CASSRTSGVLYGYTF; DNA: TGTGCCAGCAGTCGAACCTCAGGGGTCTTGTATGGCTACACCTTC
J: TRBJ2-1; D: -; size: -; V: TRBV5-6; CDR3: CASIRTPNSYNEQFF; DNA: TGTGCCAGCATCAGGACTCCCAACTCCTACAATGAGCAGTTCTTC
J: TRBJ2-2; D: -; size: -; V: TRBV27; CDR3: CASSLRTGELFF; DNA: TGTGCCAGCAGCCTCAGAACCGGGGAGCTGTTTTTT
J: TRBJ2-3; D: TRBD1; size: -; V: TRBV28; CDR3: CASSSSGGVQDTQYF; DNA: TGTGCCAGCAGTTCCTCAGGGGGTGTACAAGATACGCAGTATTTT
J: TRBJ2-1; D: -; size: -; V: TRBV18; CDR3: CASSSVQVEQFF; DNA: TGTGCCAGCTCATCAGTACAGGTTGAGCAGTTCTTC
J: TRBJ1-1; D: -; size: -; V: TRBV5-6; CDR3: CASSLITNTEAFF; DNA: TGTGCCAGCAGCTTGATAACTAACACTGAAGCTTTCTTT
J: TRBJ2-7; D: TRBD2; size: -; V: TRBV27; CDR3: CASSPTSDPYEQYF; DNA: TGTGCCAGCAGTCCCACTAGCGACCCCTACGAGCAGTACTTC
J: TRBJ2-5; D: -; size: once; V: TRBV11-3; CDR3: CASSSSETQYF; DNA: TGTGCCAGCAGCTCCTCAGAGACCCAGTACTTC
J: TRBJ1-5; D: TRBD1; size: -; V: TRBV19; CDR3: CASSITGQGAQPQHF; DNA: TGTGCCAGTAGTATCACCGGCCAGGGGGCCCAGCCCCAGCATTTT